This TCR beta chain appears in the sequencing data of a study of human T cells and chemical hapten exposure (dated by TCRdb to the early 2020s). About the full investigation: For sensitization, 2% DPC in acetone was applied to a 2 cm by 2 cm area of upper inner arm skin. Patients additionally received weekly therapeutic DPC doses to the scalp throughout the roughly 24-week study period. Patch testing was performed on the upper back with Finn chambers containing 0.01% DPC, and the patch tests were scored after 6 days according to International Contact Dermatitis Research Group standards. Most of the patients in the cohort were female, and the cohort covered alopecia areata with under or over 50% scalp involvement, alopecia totalis and alopecia universalis. Libraries were pooled for sequencing, and per-sample TCR yields varied mainly because of small differences in library volumes within the pool. The study tracked peripheral blood TCR repertoire changes in vivo during primary and secondary sensitization to the hapten diphenylcyclopropenone (DPC) in alopecia patients. Blood samples were taken from patients before sensitization (week 0) and then at 2, 6 and about 24 weeks after DPC sensitization. For TCR sequencing, blood came from over 25 alopecia patients at anywhere from one to four time points (pre-sensitization, 2, 6 and 24 weeks). Results and caveats for the whole study, not just this receptor: The number of PT1 expanded TCRs positively correlated with patch test score, significant at thresholds 8, 16 and 32 but not 4. The number of TCRs above 1 in 1000 frequency did not change with DPC sensitization; there was no evidence of global repertoire structure alterations. Compared with pre-sensitization or healthy control sets, expanded TCRs formed significantly more large CDR3 similarity clusters, which is consistent with antigen-driven responses. Alopecia, a presumed autoimmune disease, was present in all patients, so the immune response of the patients might differ from that of healthy individuals. Repeated subsampling changed both the strength of the expansion versus patch-test correlation and the threshold at which that correlation became significant.

The time point label, read with the paper, signifies: pre-sensitization, week 0. The treatment or condition label, as the study defines it: therapeutic diphenylcyclopropenone sensitization with weekly scalp DPC. At every patch-test visit, the blood draw took place before the patch test was put on. Eligible patients were aged 18 to 70, diagnosed with alopecia, deemed suitable for DPC therapy, and excluded if pregnant. Total RNA was extracted from unfractionated whole blood collected in Tempus Blood RNA tubes. Library preparation was by RACE. Instrument on record: NextSeq 500. During library preparation, unique molecular identifiers were attached to individual cDNA molecules so that TCRs could be counted in a quantitative, reproducible way. Each blood RNA sample was used to sequence both TCR alpha and TCR beta chains. The authors' analysis ran thus. The median number of TCRs per sample was 85,000 to 100,000, ranging from about 23,224 to 750,000. The Decombinator software suite was used to annotate V, J and CDR3 in the TCR reads. For the PS versus PT1 abundance plots, all samples were subsampled to the same number of TCRs (28,000). TCRs were defined as expanded if absent before sensitization and observed at least eight times at the 2-week time point. TCRdb reprocessing: public reads trimmed at Q25 with fastp, clones called with MiXCR, in-frame beta chains kept. CDR3 protein duplicates are merged, each entry listing the most common genes and DNA. These V and J calls are TCRdb output, not the study's own analysis. In all, the sample holds 150,000 to 200,000 distinct CDR3 sequences, and approximately 29% of those were seen once. The ten biggest clones cover roughly 3% of the sample.

A note on this clonotype: Its antigen is currently not known. No much larger clone is present one base from it, and per-base qualities are unavailable.

CDR1 and CDR2, looked up from the germline V gene, are LGHNA and YSLEER. The germline V end is reduced by 4 bases and the J end by 10 bases; junction bases left unmatched: 17. The CDR3 sequence holds 18 residues, the cysteine and phenylalanine included. Just CDR3 DNA is preserved here, 54 bases in frame from base 1. The V and J segments used are TRBV4-3 and TRBJ1-6, and TRBD1 aligns with 9 junction nucleotides. The sample consisted of whole blood, taken in connection with sensitization to the hapten diphenylcyclopropenone (DPC). This receptor was taken from a young woman with alopecia areata. Some clones in this sample may be carry-over from other donors' samples. CDR3 sequence: CASSLLRATGGQGSPLHF. The DNA reads as follows: TGCGCCAGCAGCCTCCTCCGGGCGACAGGGGGACAAGGGTCACCCCTCCACTTT.